A single sample gave rise to the 30 T cell receptor beta chains below, sequenced in a study of T cells in Graves' hyperthyroidism and ophthalmopathy. Amplified TCR beta CDR3 regions derived from RNA transcripts. With the HTBI primer set, the TCR CDR3 went through a first round of RT-PCR. One entry per CDR3 protein results from TCRdb running MiXCR on the multiplex PCR reads. The sample holds about 640,000 distinct CDR3 sequences, more than 20% seen once. Source material: blood. These receptors came from a man aged 25 to 40 with Graves' ophthalmopathy.

This clonotype was counted a few times. J is TRBJ1-2 and V is TRBV12-3 or TRBV12-4; possible D gene TRBD1, 6 bases. The CDR3 is made up of 12 amino acids. The ends were cut back, 9 bases at V and 8 bases at J, with 16 bases in the middle. This CDR3 is CASSRGRGGYTF. In DNA form, the CDR3 reads TGTGCCAGTTCACGGGGGCGCGGAGGCTACACCTTC.

This chain uses TRBV30 with TRBJ2-1; 11 nucleotides agree with TRBD1. CDR1 and CDR2 (germline): GTSNPN, SVGIG (reference sequence). The CDR3 is 15 residues long. V trimming: 3 bases; J trimming: 7 bases; junction bases outside the gene matches: 8. The DNA for the CDR3 is TGTGCCTGGAGCCCCTGGACAGGGGGCATAAATGAGCAGTTCTTC. Its protein product is CAWSPWTGGINEQFF.

A note on this clonotype: A much larger clone differs by one base, so this may be a read error. The V call is TRBV7-2, the J call TRBJ2-5; a weak D match, TRBD2 (6 bases). Per germline, CDR1 SGHTA and CDR2 FQGNSA. CDR3 size: 15 residues. The V and J ends lost 4 bases and 5 bases respectively, with 17 bases between them. The CDR3 sequence: CASSSATRGRETQYF. The DNA for the CDR3 is TGTGCCAGCAGCTCCGCAACGCGGGGTAGGGAGACCCAGTACTTC.

The sample holds a few counts of this clonotype. The genes are TRBV4-2 and TRBJ2-1; 8 bases match TRBD2. This CDR3 has 16 residues. The junction had 13 bases not matched to a gene; V was cut back by 8 bases and J by 4 bases. Germline-derived CDR1 and CDR2 are LGHNA and YNFKEQ. The DNA for the CDR3 is TGTGCCAGCGCCCCCGAAGAGCGGGGGTTATACAATGAGCAGTTCTTC. Protein: CASAPEERGLYNEQFF.

V usage is TRBV5-5 and J usage is TRBJ1-1; 11 nucleotides line up with TRBD1. The CDR3 is 16 residues long. The trim removed 4 bases at V and 6 bases at J, leaving 11 bases unmatched. The germline CDR1 and CDR2 sequences are SGHKS and YYEKEE (reference sequence). CDR3 region: CASSPRAGTGGAEAFF. For the CDR3, the DNA is TGTGCCAGCAGCCCAAGAGCCGGGACAGGGGGGGCTGAAGCTTTCTTT. Full variable domain (remainder filled in from reference TRBV5-5 and TRBJ1-1): DAGVTQSPTHLIKTRGQQVTLRCSPISGHKSVSWYQQVLGQGPQFIFQYYEKEERGRGNFPDRFSARQFPNYSSELNVNALLLGDSALYLCASSPRAGTGGAEAFFGQGTRLTVV.

The genes are TRBV7-2 and TRBJ2-1; D might be TRBD2 (5 bases). Germline V gene lookup returns CDR1 SGHTA and CDR2 FQGNSA. Trimming cost V 4 bases and J 3 bases, with 10 bases left between them. The CDR3 extends over 14 amino acids. As DNA, the CDR3 is TGTGCCAGCAGCTCCCCCAGCGGCTACAATGAGCAGTTCTTC. Protein sequence: CASSSPSGYNEQFF.

The chain combines TRBV10-3 with TRBJ2-7; TRBD2 agrees at 9 bases. Germline CDR1 reads ENHRY; CDR2 reads SYGVKD. The V and J ends lost 5 bases and 9 bases, in that order; junction bases with no gene match: 17. This CDR3 is built from 16 residues. CDR3 residues: CAISKQGSGRTEWQYF. CDR3 nucleotides: TGTGCCATCAGTAAACAGGGGAGCGGGAGGACAGAGTGGCAGTACTTC.

This clonotype has a count of ten or more. The genes are TRBV28 and TRBJ2-1; D unclear. The V and J ends lost 5 bases and 9 bases respectively, with 11 bases between them. Germline V gene sequence: CDR1 MDHEN, CDR2 SYDVKM. The CDR3 sequence is 12 residues long. The CDR3: CASSPDWFEQFF. The CDR3 DNA is TGTGCCAGCAGTCCCGACTGGTTTGAGCAGTTCTTC.

Many counts were recorded for this clonotype. J is TRBJ1-2 and V is TRBV3-1, with a weak D call TRBD1 (6 bases). CDR1 is LGHDT and CDR2 is YNNKEL in the germline V gene (reference sequence). Trimming left V 1 base short and J 7 bases short, with 13 bases between. The length of the CDR3 is 14 residues. This CDR3 reads CASSQGRGYSGYTF. CDR3 nucleotides: TGTGCCAGCAGCCAAGGGAGGGGGTATTCTGGCTACACCTTC.

The chain links TRBV20-1 to TRBJ1-4; tentative D call: TRBD1 (6 bases). This CDR3 comprises 14 residues. Trimming pared 2 bases from V and 5 bases from J, leaving 12 bases between. CDR1 is DFQATT and CDR2 is SNEGSKA in the germline V gene (reference sequence). As DNA, the CDR3 is TGCAGTGCTAGAAGGGGGAGCGTGAATGAAAAACTGTTTTTT. Amino acids: CSARRGSVNEKLFF.

The sample holds a few counts of this clonotype. The chain couples TRBV28 to TRBJ2-3; TRBD1 matches at 7 bases. Per germline, CDR1 MDHEN and CDR2 SYDVKM. This CDR3 contains 15 residues. Germline trimming cut 2 bases from V and 6 bases from J; bases unmatched to any gene: 8. The CDR3 protein is CASSLGHRGEDTQYF. DNA of the CDR3: TGTGCCAGCAGTTTAGGTCACAGGGGCGAGGATACGCAGTATTTT.

This clonotype was found a few times. The chain is built from TRBV19 and TRBJ1-5; 8 bases line up with TRBD1. The germline gives CDR1 LNHDA, CDR2 SQIVND (reference sequence). J gave up 2 bases and V 6 bases, and 9 bases lay outside the gene matches. The CDR3 sequence is 16 residues long. CDR3 sequence: CASRIFQGAGNQPQHF. The CDR3 coding sequence is TGTGCCAGTAGGATTTTCCAGGGGGCGGGCAATCAGCCCCAGCATTTT.

This clonotype has more than one count but fewer than ten. The V gene is TRBV20-1, the J gene TRBJ2-2; the D is unclear. CDR1 is DFQATT and CDR2 is SNEGSKA in the germline V gene (reference sequence). The CDR3 totals 15 residues. The V gene lost 3 bases and the J gene lost 5 bases, with 16 bases spanning the gap. The CDR3 DNA sequence: TGCAGTGCTAGCCGGCTGGGCCTGGGGACCGGGGAGCTGTTTTTT. It yields the protein CSASRLGLGTGELFF.

In this sample, this clonotype turned up many times. CDR3 residues: CASCTGDNTDTQYF. The CDR3 DNA reads as TGTGCCAGCTGTACGGGAGACAACACAGATACGCAGTATTTT. The rearrangement uses TRBV28 and TRBJ2-3; tentative D call: TRBD2 (6 bases). The germline V and J ends were trimmed by 8 bases and 2 bases, with 14 bases remaining between them. Germline loops: CDR1 MDHEN, CDR2 SYDVKM. The CDR3 sequence is 14 residues long.

This chain joins TRBV6-4 and TRBJ2-6; D uncertain. The CDR3 length is 18 residues. Germline lookup yields CDR1 MRHNA and CDR2 SNTAGT. Trimming removed 7 bases at V and 0 bases at J, with 19 bases between. The CDR3, as DNA: TGTGCCAGCATCGTGGCAGTCCAGAGATTCTCTGGGGCCAACGTCCTGACTTTC. Protein sequence: CASIVAVQRFSGANVLTF.

To note about this clonotype: One end of the junction varies from germline; a read error may be responsible. The V gene is TRBV11-2, the J gene TRBJ2-5, with a weak D call TRBD2 (6 bases). The CDR3 is made up of 15 amino acids. Germline CDR1 is SGHAT and CDR2 is FQNNGV. The CDR3 DNA reads TGCGCCAGCAGCCAAGGAGGGTCCTATCAGGAGACCCAGTACTTC. Translated: CASSQGGSYQETQYF.

This chain links TRBV29-1 with TRBJ2-1, with 14 bases identical to TRBD2. This CDR3 is 14 amino acids long. Per the germline V gene, CDR1 is SQVTM and CDR2 is ANQGSEA. The ends lost 7 bases at V and 11 bases at J; junction bases unmatched: 10. CDR3 DNA sequence: TGCAGCGCAAAGGGACTAGCGGGAGCACTGCAGCAGTTCTTC. It yields the protein CSAKGLAGALQQFF.

The rearrangement uses TRBV29-1 and TRBJ2-5; 7 bases are a match to TRBD2. The CDR3 totals 13 residues. V shed 5 bases and J 0 bases; nucleotides not matched to a gene: 3. Per the germline V gene, CDR1 is SQVTM and CDR2 is ANQGSEA. CDR3 protein: CSVRGENQETQYF. The CDR3 DNA reads as TGCAGCGTTCGGGGGGAAAACCAAGAGACCCAGTACTTC.

This chain connects TRBV6-1 to TRBJ2-5, with 14 bases matching TRBD2. The CDR3 sequence is 14 residues long. Trimming took 6 bases from V and 4 from J; bases not matched to a gene: 1. The germline V gene encodes CDR1 MNHNS and CDR2 SASEGT. Here the CDR3 reads CASRGLAGVETQYF. The CDR3 nucleotides are TGTGCCAGCAGGGGACTAGCGGGAGTAGAGACCCAGTACTTC.

This chain links TRBV10-2 with TRBJ2-2; 8 nucleotides match TRBD1. Germline CDR1 reads WSHSY; CDR2 reads SAAADI. The J segment lost 6 bases and the V segment lost 4 bases, leaving 10 bases of the junction unmatched. The CDR3 sequence is 16 residues long. The chain's CDR3 is CASSVSGQGAAGELFF. The CDR3 DNA is TGCGCCAGCAGTGTTTCAGGGCAGGGGGCGGCCGGGGAGCTGTTTTTT.

This clonotype was counted a single time. The chain links TRBV6-5 to TRBJ1-1; D unclear. Germline values: CDR1 MNHEY, CDR2 SVGAGI. The CDR3 loop spans 11 amino acids. The V end was cut by 2 bases, the J end by 6 bases, with 4 bases between. CDR3 sequence: CASSYGPEAFF. CDR3 nucleotide sequence: TGTGCCAGCAGTTACGGGCCTGAAGCTTTCTTT.

This sequence joins TRBV12-3 or TRBV12-4 and TRBJ1-5, with D tentatively TRBD1 (6 bases). This CDR3 spans 13 amino acids. V dropped 3 bases and J dropped 5 bases, with 8 bases sitting between them. CDR3 bases: TGTGCCAGCAGTTTCAACAGGGATCAGCCCCAGCATTTT. This sequence encodes CASSFNRDQPQHF.

The chain is built from TRBV6-1 and TRBJ2-7, with D perhaps TRBD1 (5 bases). The CDR3 is 14 residues long. Germline CDR1 is MNHNS and CDR2 is SASEGT. Trimming stripped 2 bases from V and 0 bases from J, with 8 bases between. The CDR3: CASSEWGYSYEQYF. CDR3 sequence (DNA): TGTGCCAGCAGTGAATGGGGCTACTCCTACGAGCAGTACTTC.

This clonotype was found a few times. V gene TRBV7-9 combines with J gene TRBJ2-1, with D possibly being TRBD2 (6 bases). This CDR3 has 15 amino acids. V lost 7 bases and J lost 1, with 14 bases in between. CDR1 is SEHNR and CDR2 is FQNEAQ in the germline V gene (reference sequence). CDR3 region: CASTSAWTSYNEQFF. CDR3 nucleotide sequence: TGTGCCAGCACTAGCGCTTGGACGTCCTACAATGAGCAGTTCTTC.

The chain carries TRBV27 and TRBJ2-7; the D gene is possibly TRBD1 (6 bases). This CDR3 region has 14 residues. V lost 5 bases, J lost 2 bases, and 13 bases lay in between. Germline V gene sequence: CDR1 MNHEY, CDR2 SMNVEV (reference sequence). CDR3 amino acids: CASSNRVGAYEQYF. In DNA form, the CDR3 reads TGTGCCAGCAGTAACAGGGTTGGGGCCTACGAGCAGTACTTC.

This clonotype was found a few times. The chain is built from TRBV11-2 and TRBJ2-7; D perhaps matches TRBD2 (6 bases). V was cut by 10 bases and J by 2 bases, with 15 bases left in between. This CDR3 is built from 13 residues. The V gene's germline CDR1 is SGHAT and CDR2 FQNNGV. CDR3: CATSRVAAYEQYF. CDR3 nucleotide sequence: TGTGCCACTTCGAGGGTAGCGGCCTACGAGCAGTACTTC.

This clonotype was seen at least ten times. V is TRBV6-1 and J is TRBJ1-1, with D unclear. This CDR3 is 12 amino acids long. Germline V gene sequence: CDR1 MNHNS, CDR2 SASEGT. V dropped 1 base and J dropped 7 bases, with 7 bases sitting between them. The CDR3 bases are TGTGCCAGCAGTGAAGGCAGCTATGAAGCTTTCTTT. Amino acid sequence: CASSEGSYEAFF.

V and J are TRBV27 and TRBJ2-7; 13 bases are a match to TRBD2. Germline assignment: CDR1 MNHEY and CDR2 SMNVEV (reference sequence). V dropped 8 bases and J dropped 2; count of bases not matched to a gene: 12. CDR3 length equals 17 residues. CDR3 residues: CASLHLRLAGGTYEQYF. As DNA, the CDR3 is TGTGCCAGCCTTCACCTAAGACTAGCGGGAGGCACCTACGAGCAGTACTTC.

This clonotype was observed a handful of times. This chain uses TRBV11-2 with TRBJ1-5; D unresolved. V lost 0 bases and J 4 bases, leaving 10 bases between the germline ends. In germline, CDR1 is SGHAT, CDR2 FQNNGV. The CDR3 runs to 15 residues. The chain's CDR3 is CASSLDPVTNQPQHF. CDR3 bases: TGTGCCAGCAGCTTAGATCCGGTTACTAATCAGCCCCAGCATTTT.

On this clonotype: A far larger clone is off by one base, so a read error is likely. The V gene is TRBV13, the J gene TRBJ2-7; TRBD2 matches 8 bases. The V gene's germline CDR1 is PRHDT and CDR2 FYEKMQ (reference sequence). CDR3 length: 15 amino acids. The CDR3 loop is CASSEGTSGSHEQYF. In DNA form, the CDR3 reads TGTGCCAGCAGCGAAGGCACTAGCGGCTCCCACGAGCAGTACTTC. Full variable domain (remainder filled in from reference TRBV13 and TRBJ2-7): AAGVIQSPRHLIKEKRETATLKCYPIPRHDTVYWYQQGPGQDPQFLISFYEKMQSDKGSIPDRFSAQQFSDYHSELNMSSLELGDSALYFCASSEGTSGSHEQYFGPGTRLTVT.